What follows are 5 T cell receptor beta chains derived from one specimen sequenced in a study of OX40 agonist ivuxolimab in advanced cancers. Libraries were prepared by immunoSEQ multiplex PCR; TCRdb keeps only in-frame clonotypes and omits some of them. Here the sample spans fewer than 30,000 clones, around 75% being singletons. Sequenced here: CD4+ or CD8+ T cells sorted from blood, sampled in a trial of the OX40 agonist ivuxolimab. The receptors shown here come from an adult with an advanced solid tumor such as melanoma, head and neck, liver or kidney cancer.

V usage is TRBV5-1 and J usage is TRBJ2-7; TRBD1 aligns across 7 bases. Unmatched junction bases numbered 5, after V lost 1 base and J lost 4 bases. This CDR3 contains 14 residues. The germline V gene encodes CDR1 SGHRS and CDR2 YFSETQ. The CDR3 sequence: CASSLTGVVYEQYF. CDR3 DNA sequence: TGCGCCAGCAGCTTGACAGGGGTGGTATACGAGCAGTACTTC.

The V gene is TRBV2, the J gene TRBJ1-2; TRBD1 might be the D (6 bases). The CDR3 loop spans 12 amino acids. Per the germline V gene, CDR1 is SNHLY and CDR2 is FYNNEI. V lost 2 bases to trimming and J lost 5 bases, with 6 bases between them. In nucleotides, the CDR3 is TGTGCCAGCAGTGAAACAGGGTATGGCTACACCTTC. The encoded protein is CASSETGYGYTF. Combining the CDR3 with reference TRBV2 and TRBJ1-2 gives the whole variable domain EPEVTQTPSHQVTQMGQEVILRCVPISNHLYFYWYRQILGQKVEFLVSFYNNEISEKSEIFDDQFSVERPDGSNFTLKIRSTKLEDSAMYFCASSETGYGYTFGSGTRLTVV.

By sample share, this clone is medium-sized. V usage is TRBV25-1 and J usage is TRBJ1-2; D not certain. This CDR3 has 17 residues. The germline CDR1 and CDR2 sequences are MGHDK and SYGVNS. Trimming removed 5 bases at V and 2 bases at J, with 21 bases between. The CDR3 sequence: CASSPTASFIRNYGYTF. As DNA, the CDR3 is TGTGCCAGCAGTCCAACGGCCAGCTTTATAAGAAACTATGGCTACACCTTC.

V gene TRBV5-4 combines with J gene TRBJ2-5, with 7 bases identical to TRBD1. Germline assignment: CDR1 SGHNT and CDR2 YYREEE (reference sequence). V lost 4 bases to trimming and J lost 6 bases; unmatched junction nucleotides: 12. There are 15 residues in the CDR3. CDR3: CASSSKTGDKQTQYF. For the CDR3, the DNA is TGTGCCAGCAGCAGTAAAACAGGGGATAAGCAGACCCAGTACTTC. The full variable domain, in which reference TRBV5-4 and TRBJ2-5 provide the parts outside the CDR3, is ETGVTQSPTHLIKTRGQQVTLRCSSQSGHNTVSWYQQALGQGPQFIFQYYREEENGRGNFPPRFSGLQFPNYSSELNVNALELDDSALYLCASSSKTGDKQTQYFGPGTRLLVL.

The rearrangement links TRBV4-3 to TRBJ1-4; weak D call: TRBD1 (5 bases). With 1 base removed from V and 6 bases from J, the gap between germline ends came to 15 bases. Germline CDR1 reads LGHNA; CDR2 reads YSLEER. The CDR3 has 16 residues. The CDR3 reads CASSQARGHKDEKLFF. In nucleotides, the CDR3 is TGCGCCAGCAGCCAAGCGAGAGGACACAAGGATGAAAAACTGTTTTTT.